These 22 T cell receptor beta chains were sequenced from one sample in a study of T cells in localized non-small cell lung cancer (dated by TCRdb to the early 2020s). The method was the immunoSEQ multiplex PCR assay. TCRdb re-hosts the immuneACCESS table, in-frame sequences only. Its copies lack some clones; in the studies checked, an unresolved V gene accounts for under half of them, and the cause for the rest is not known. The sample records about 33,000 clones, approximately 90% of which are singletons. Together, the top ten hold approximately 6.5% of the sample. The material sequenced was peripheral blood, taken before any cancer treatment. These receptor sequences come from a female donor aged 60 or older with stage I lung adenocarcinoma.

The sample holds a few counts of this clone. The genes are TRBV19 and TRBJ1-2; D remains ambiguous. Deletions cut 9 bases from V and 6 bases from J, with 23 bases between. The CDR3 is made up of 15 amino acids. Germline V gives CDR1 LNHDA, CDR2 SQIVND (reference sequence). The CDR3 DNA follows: TGTGCCAGCACCCCTAACGGTGGCCGGGCGGATGGCTACACCTTC. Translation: CASTPNGGRADGYTF.

CDR3 DNA: TGCGCCAGCAGCTTAAGGACTCCTCCCTCCTACGAGCAGTACGTC. This encodes CASSLRTPPSYEQYV. V gene TRBV5-1 combines with J gene TRBJ2-7, with D possibly being TRBD2 (5 bases). Germline V gene sequence: CDR1 SGHRS, CDR2 YFSETQ. The CDR3 is 15 amino acids. V gave up 2 bases and J gave up 0 bases, with 12 bases separating them.

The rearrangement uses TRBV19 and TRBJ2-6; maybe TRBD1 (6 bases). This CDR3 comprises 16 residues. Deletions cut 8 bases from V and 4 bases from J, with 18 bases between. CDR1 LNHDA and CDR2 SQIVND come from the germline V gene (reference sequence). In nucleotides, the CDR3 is TGTGCCAGTGCCACCGGGACATTGACAGGGGCCAACGTCCTGACTTTC. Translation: CASATGTLTGANVLTF.

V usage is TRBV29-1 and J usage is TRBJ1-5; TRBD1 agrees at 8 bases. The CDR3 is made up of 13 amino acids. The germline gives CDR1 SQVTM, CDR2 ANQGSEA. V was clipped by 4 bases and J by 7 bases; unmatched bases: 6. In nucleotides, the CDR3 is TGCAGCGTTGGCGACAGGGGTACGCAGCCCCAGCATTTT. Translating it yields CSVGDRGTQPQHF.

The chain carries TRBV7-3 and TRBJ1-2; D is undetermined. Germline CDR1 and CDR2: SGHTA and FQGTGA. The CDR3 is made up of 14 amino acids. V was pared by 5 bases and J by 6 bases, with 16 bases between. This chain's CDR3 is CASSNHAGNDGYTF. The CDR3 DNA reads TGTGCCAGCAGCAATCATGCGGGAAATGATGGCTACACCTTC.

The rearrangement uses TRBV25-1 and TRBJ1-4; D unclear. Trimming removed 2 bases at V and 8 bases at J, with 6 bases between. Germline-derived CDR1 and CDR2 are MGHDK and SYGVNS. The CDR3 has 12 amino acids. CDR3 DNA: TGTGCCAGCAGTGAACCACCCGAAAAACTGTTTTTT. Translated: CASSEPPEKLFF. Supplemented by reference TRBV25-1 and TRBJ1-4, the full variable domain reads EADIYQTPRYLVIGTGKKITLECSQTMGHDKMYWYQQDPGMELHLIHYSYGVNSTEKGDLSSESTVSRIRTEHFPLTLESARPSHTSQYLCASSEPPEKLFFGSGTQLSVL.

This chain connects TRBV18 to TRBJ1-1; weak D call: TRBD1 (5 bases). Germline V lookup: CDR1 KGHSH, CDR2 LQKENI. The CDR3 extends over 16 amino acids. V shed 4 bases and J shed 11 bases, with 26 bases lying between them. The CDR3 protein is CASSHRNTGTTPTAFF. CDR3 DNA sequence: TGTGCCAGCTCACACCGCAATACAGGCACTACCCCCACGGCTTTCTTT.

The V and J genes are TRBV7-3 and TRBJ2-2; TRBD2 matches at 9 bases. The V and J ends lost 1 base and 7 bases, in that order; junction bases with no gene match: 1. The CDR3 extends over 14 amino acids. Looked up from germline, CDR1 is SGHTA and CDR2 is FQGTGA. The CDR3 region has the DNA TGTGCCAGCAGCTTAATAGCGGGGGACGGGGAGCTGTTTTTT. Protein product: CASSLIAGDGELFF. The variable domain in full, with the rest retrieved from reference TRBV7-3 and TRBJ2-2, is GAGVSQTPSNKVTEKGKYVELRCDPISGHTALYWYRQSLGQGPEFLIYFQGTGAADDSGLPNDRFFAVRPEGSVSTLKIQRTERGDSAVYLCASSLIAGDGELFFGEGSRLTVL.

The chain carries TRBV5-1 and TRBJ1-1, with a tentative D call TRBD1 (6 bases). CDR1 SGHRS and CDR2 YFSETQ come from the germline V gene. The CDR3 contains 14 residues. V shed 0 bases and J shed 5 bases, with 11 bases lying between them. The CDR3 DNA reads TGCGCCAGCAGCTTGGAAGGGGGGAGTACTGAAGCTTTCTTT. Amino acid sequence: CASSLEGGSTEAFF. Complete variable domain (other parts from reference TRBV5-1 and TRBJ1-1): KAGVTQTPRYLIKTRGQQVTLSCSPISGHRSVSWYQQTPGQGLQFLFEYFSETQRNKGNFPGRFSGRQFSNSRSEMNVSTLELGDSALYLCASSLEGGSTEAFFGQGTRLTVV.

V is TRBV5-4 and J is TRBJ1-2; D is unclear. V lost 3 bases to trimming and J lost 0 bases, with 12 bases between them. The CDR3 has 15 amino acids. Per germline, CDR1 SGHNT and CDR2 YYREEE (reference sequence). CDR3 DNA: TGTGCCAGCAGCTCCGATTTAAGGGCTAACTATGGCTACACCTTC. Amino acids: CASSSDLRANYGYTF.

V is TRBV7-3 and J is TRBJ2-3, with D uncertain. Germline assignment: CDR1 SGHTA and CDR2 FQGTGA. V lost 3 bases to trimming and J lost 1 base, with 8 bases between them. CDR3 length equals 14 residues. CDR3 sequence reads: CASSFRGGTDTQYF. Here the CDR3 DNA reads TGTGCCAGCAGCTTTAGAGGCGGCACAGATACGCAGTATTTT.

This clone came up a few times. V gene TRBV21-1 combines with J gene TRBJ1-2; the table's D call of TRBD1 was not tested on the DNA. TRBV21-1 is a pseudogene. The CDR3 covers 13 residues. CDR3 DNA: TGTGCCAGCAGCAGGGCCCTCAACTATGGCTACACCTTC. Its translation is CASSRALNYGYTF.

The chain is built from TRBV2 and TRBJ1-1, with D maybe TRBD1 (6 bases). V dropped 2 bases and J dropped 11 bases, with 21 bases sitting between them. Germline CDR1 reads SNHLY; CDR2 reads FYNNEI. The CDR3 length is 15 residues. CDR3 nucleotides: TGTGCCAGCAGTGAACAGGGGCAAAAGTTTTTGGGCGCTTTCTTT. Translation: CASSEQGQKFLGAFF.

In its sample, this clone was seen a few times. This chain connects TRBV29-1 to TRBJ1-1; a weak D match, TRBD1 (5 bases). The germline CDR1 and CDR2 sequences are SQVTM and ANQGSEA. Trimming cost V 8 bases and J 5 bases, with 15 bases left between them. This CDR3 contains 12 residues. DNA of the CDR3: TGCAGCTCCGGGACCCCGGGGACTGAAGCTTTCTTT. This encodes CSSGTPGTEAFF.

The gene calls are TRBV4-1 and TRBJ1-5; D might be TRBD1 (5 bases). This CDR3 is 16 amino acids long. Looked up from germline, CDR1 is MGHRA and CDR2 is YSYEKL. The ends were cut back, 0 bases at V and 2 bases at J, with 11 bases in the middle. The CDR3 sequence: CASSQDGRGGNQPQHF. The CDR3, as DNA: TGCGCCAGCAGCCAAGATGGCCGGGGGGGCAATCAGCCCCAGCATTTT.

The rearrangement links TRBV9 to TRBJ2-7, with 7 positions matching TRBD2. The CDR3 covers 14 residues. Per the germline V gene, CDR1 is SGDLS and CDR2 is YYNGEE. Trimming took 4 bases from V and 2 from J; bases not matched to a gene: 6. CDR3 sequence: CASSPRLATYEQYF. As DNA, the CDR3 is TGTGCCAGCAGCCCCCGACTAGCAACCTACGAGCAGTACTTC.

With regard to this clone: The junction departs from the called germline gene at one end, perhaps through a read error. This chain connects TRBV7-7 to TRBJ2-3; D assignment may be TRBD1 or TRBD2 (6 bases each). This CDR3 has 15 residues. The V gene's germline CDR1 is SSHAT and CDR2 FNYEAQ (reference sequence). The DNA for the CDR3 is TGTGCTAGCAGCTTTACTAGAGGGGGGCCAGATACGCAGTATTTT. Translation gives CASSFTRGGPDTQYF.

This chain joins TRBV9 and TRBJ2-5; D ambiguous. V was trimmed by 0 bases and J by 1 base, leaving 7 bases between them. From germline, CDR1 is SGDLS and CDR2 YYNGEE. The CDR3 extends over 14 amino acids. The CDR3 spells CASSVASGQETQYF. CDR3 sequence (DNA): TGTGCCAGCAGCGTAGCTTCGGGCCAAGAGACCCAGTACTTC.

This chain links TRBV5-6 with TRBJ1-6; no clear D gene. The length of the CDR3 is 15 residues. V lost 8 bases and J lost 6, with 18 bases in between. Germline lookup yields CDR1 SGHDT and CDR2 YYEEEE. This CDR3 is CASRRFGPSNSPLHF. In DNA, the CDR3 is TGTGCCAGTAGGAGGTTCGGGCCGAGTAATTCACCCCTCCACTTT.

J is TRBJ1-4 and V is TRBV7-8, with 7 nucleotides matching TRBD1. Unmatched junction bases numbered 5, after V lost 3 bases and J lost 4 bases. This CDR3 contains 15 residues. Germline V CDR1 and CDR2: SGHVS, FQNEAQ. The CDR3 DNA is TGTGCCAGCAGCTTTAGGGGGCTTTATAATGAAAAACTGTTTTTT. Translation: CASSFRGLYNEKLFF.

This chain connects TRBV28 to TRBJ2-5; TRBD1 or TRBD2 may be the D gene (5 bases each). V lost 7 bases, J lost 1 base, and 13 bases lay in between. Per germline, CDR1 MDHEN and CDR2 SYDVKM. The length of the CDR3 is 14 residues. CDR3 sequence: CASKAAGTQETQYF. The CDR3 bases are TGTGCCAGCAAGGCGGCAGGGACCCAAGAGACCCAGTACTTC.

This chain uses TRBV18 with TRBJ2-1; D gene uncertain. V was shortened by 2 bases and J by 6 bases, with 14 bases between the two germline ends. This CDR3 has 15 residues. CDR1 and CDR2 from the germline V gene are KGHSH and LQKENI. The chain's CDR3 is CASSPDPPTFNEQFF. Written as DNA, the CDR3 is TGTGCCAGCTCACCAGACCCCCCGACCTTCAATGAGCAGTTCTTC.